This is a list of T cell receptor beta chains from one sample in a study of blood T cell repertoires in COVID-19. The table came from immunoSEQ multiplex PCR; TCRdb's copy has only in-frame clones and leaves some out. Among just over 300,000 clones listed, over 85% were seen once. The sequencing input was peripheral blood. The receptors were sampled from a woman aged 25 to 39 with COVID-19, enrolled during active disease. Each CDR3 is given with its conserved first and last residue. D genes are given only for firm matches. Size is omitted from some rows. Given values are once, few, many or a class for expanded clones.

d_call: -
v_call: TRBV13
j_call: TRBJ1-4
clone_size: -
cdr3_nt: TGTGCCAGCAGCTTAATCAGGGCTGGTGAAAAACTGTTTTTT
cdr3_aa: CASSLIRAGEKLFF

d_call: -
v_call: TRBV5-1
j_call: TRBJ2-3
clone_size: -
cdr3_nt: TGCGCCAGCAGCTTGGCCCCTAGAGATACGCAGTATTTT
cdr3_aa: CASSLAPRDTQYF

d_call: TRBD2
v_call: TRBV28
j_call: TRBJ2-3
clone_size: -
cdr3_nt: TGTGCCAGCAGTTTACCTAGCGGAACCACAGATACGCAGTATTTT
cdr3_aa: CASSLPSGTTDTQYF

d_call: -
v_call: TRBV7-3
j_call: TRBJ2-3
clone_size: -
cdr3_nt: TGTGCCAGCAGCTTAGGGCTAAGCACAGATACGCAGTATTTT
cdr3_aa: CASSLGLSTDTQYF

d_call: -
v_call: TRBV15
j_call: TRBJ1-1
clone_size: -
cdr3_nt: TGTGCCACCAGCAGAGGTTGGCTGGAGGAAGCTTTCTTT
cdr3_aa: CATSRGWLEEAFF

d_call: -
v_call: TRBV7-9
j_call: TRBJ1-1
clone_size: -
cdr3_nt: TGTGCCAGCAGCTTAGATCAGACGGGTAACACTGAAGCTTTCTTT
cdr3_aa: CASSLDQTGNTEAFF

d_call: -
v_call: TRBV29-1
j_call: TRBJ1-3
clone_size: -
cdr3_nt: TGCAGCGTTGACCTCAGGTGGGTGCGCTCTGGAAACACCATATATTTT
cdr3_aa: CSVDLRWVRSGNTIYF

d_call: TRBD1
v_call: TRBV5-6
j_call: TRBJ1-2
clone_size: -
cdr3_nt: TGTGCCAGCAGCCATTGGACAGGGGGCCTAACCTACATCTATGGCTACACCTTC
cdr3_aa: CASSHWTGGLTYIYGYTF

d_call: -
v_call: TRBV7-2
j_call: TRBJ1-4
clone_size: -
cdr3_nt: TGTGCCAGCAGCTTATCTTGGCAGGGAGGCGAAAAACTGTTTTTT
cdr3_aa: CASSLSWQGGEKLFF

d_call: -
v_call: TRBV4-2
j_call: TRBJ1-5
clone_size: -
cdr3_nt: TGTGCCAGCAGCCAAGATCCGGGGGATCAGCCCCAGCATTTT
cdr3_aa: CASSQDPGDQPQHF

d_call: TRBD1
v_call: TRBV14
j_call: TRBJ1-1
clone_size: -
cdr3_nt: TGTGCCAGCAGCCCCCGACAGGGAGGAGGCACTGAAGCTTTCTTT
cdr3_aa: CASSPRQGGGTEAFF

d_call: -
v_call: TRBV29-1
j_call: TRBJ2-5
clone_size: -
cdr3_nt: TGCAGCGTGAGTGGGGCACAAGAGACCCAGTACTTC
cdr3_aa: CSVSGAQETQYF

d_call: TRBD1
v_call: TRBV9
j_call: TRBJ1-4
clone_size: -
cdr3_nt: TGTGCCAGCAGTGAATCCGGCGGGACAGGGGATGAAAAACTGTTTTTT
cdr3_aa: CASSESGGTGDEKLFF

d_call: -
v_call: TRBV9
j_call: TRBJ1-3
clone_size: -
cdr3_nt: TGTGCCAGCAGCGCCCTACCCACAGTGGGAGGTTCGGGAAACACCATATATTTT
cdr3_aa: CASSALPTVGGSGNTIYF

d_call: TRBD2
v_call: TRBV11-2
j_call: TRBJ2-3
clone_size: -
cdr3_nt: TGTGCCAGCTCCTTCTCCCTAGCGGGGGGGCCGATAGATACGCAGTATTTT
cdr3_aa: CASSFSLAGGPIDTQYF

d_call: TRBD2
v_call: TRBV18
j_call: TRBJ2-5
clone_size: -
cdr3_nt: TGTGCCAGCTCCCCTGGACTAGTAGGCTTTAAAGAGACCCAGTACTTC
cdr3_aa: CASSPGLVGFKETQYF

d_call: -
v_call: TRBV3-1/TRBV3-2
j_call: TRBJ1-1
clone_size: -
cdr3_nt: TGTGCCAGCAGCCAAGGGGGAGTAGCTTTCTTT
cdr3_aa: CASSQGGVAFF

d_call: TRBD1
v_call: TRBV2
j_call: TRBJ2-5
clone_size: once
cdr3_nt: TGTGCCAGCAGCGAACAGGGGGAAGAGACCCAGTACTTC
cdr3_aa: CASSEQGEETQYF

d_call: -
v_call: TRBV19
j_call: TRBJ1-5
clone_size: -
cdr3_nt: TGTGCCAGTAGATACGACAGTCGGAGTCAGCCCCAGCATTTT
cdr3_aa: CASRYDSRSQPQHF

d_call: -
v_call: TRBV2
j_call: TRBJ1-6
clone_size: -
cdr3_nt: TGTGCCAGCAGGGAGGGGTATAATTCACCCCTCCACTTT
cdr3_aa: CASREGYNSPLHF

d_call: -
v_call: TRBV11-2
j_call: TRBJ2-1
clone_size: once
cdr3_nt: TGTGCCAGCAGCTTATTTCAGGGGCTCAACAATGAGCAGTTCTTC
cdr3_aa: CASSLFQGLNNEQFF

d_call: TRBD1
v_call: TRBV11-2
j_call: TRBJ1-6
clone_size: -
cdr3_nt: TGTGCCAGCAGCCGGGGACAGGGCGTATCGCCCCTCCACTTT
cdr3_aa: CASSRGQGVSPLHF

d_call: TRBD1
v_call: TRBV2
j_call: TRBJ2-3
clone_size: -
cdr3_nt: TGTGCCAGCCGTTTCACAGGGGGCGCAGGGGATACGCAGTATTTT
cdr3_aa: CASRFTGGAGDTQYF

d_call: -
v_call: TRBV5-4
j_call: TRBJ2-3
clone_size: -
cdr3_nt: TGTGCCAGCAGCCCCGGGTTTAGCACAGATACGCAGTATTTT
cdr3_aa: CASSPGFSTDTQYF

d_call: -
v_call: TRBV5-8
j_call: TRBJ2-1
clone_size: -
cdr3_nt: TGTGCCAGCAGCCTCCAGGGGTACAATGAGCAGTTCTTC
cdr3_aa: CASSLQGYNEQFF

d_call: -
v_call: TRBV6-2/TRBV6-3
j_call: TRBJ1-2
clone_size: -
cdr3_nt: TGTGCCAGCAGTTACCAGGGCGACTATGGCTACACCTTC
cdr3_aa: CASSYQGDYGYTF

d_call: TRBD1
v_call: TRBV2
j_call: TRBJ1-2
clone_size: -
cdr3_nt: TGTGCCAGCAGTGCCAGGGGGCGCAGCTATGGCTACACCTTC
cdr3_aa: CASSARGRSYGYTF

d_call: -
v_call: TRBV15
j_call: TRBJ2-4
clone_size: -
cdr3_nt: TGTGCCACCAGCAGAACCCGGGACTTGTCCAAAAACATTCAGTACTTC
cdr3_aa: CATSRTRDLSKNIQYF